Listed here are 10 T cell receptor beta chains from one sample, sequenced in a study of T cell responses to AZD1222 COVID-19 vaccine. Assay used: immunoSEQ multiplex PCR; TCRdb lists only in-frame clones, some missing. The sample shows approximately 150,000 clones, roughly nine tenths of them seen only once. The sample in question was peripheral blood, obtained on day 0 of AZD1222 vaccination. These receptors were obtained from an adult in good health.

This chain links TRBV9 with TRBJ2-7; 10 bases align to TRBD1. This CDR3 is built from 14 residues. Germline-derived CDR1 and CDR2 are SGDLS and YYNGEE. V was clipped by 4 bases and J by 7 bases; unmatched bases: 8. CDR3 residues: CASSPGTGVEEQYF. As DNA, the CDR3 is TGTGCCAGCAGCCCCGGGACAGGGGTAGAAGAGCAGTACTTC.

Remarks on this clone: The junction departs from the called germline gene at one end, perhaps through a read error. V gene TRBV13 combines with J gene TRBJ1-2; tentatively, D is TRBD1 (5 bases). This CDR3 region has 14 residues. In germline, CDR1 is PRHDT, CDR2 FYEKMQ (reference sequence). The CDR3 DNA reads TGTGCCAGCACCTTATACTCCGGGGCGGAAGGCTACACCTTC. Its translation is CASTLYSGAEGYTF. The full variable domain, rest sourced from reference TRBV13 and TRBJ1-2, is AAGVIQSPRHLIKEKRETATLKCYPIPRHDTVYWYQQGPGQDPQFLISFYEKMQSDKGSIPDRFSAQQFSDYHSELNMSSLELGDSALYFCASTLYSGAEGYTFGSGTRLTVV.

This clone came up once. The CDR3 sequence is CAIMRTGEQFF. Here the CDR3 DNA reads TGTGCCATCATGCGGACGGGCGAGCAGTTCTTC. This chain links TRBV10-3 with TRBJ2-1, with unresolved D. V shed 7 bases and J shed 10 bases, with 11 bases lying between them. The CDR3 loop spans 11 amino acids. Germline V gene data show CDR1 as ENHRY and CDR2 as SYGVKD.

CDR3 protein: CASSTPEGYQPQHF. In nucleotides, the CDR3 is TGTGCCAGCTCAACCCCGGAGGGTTATCAGCCCCAGCATTTT. The J gene is TRBJ1-5, the V gene TRBV18; no clear D gene. The CDR3 totals 14 residues. Trimming took off 5 bases at V and 5 bases at J, with 13 bases between the two ends. Germline V lookup: CDR1 KGHSH, CDR2 LQKENI.

The chain joins TRBV5-1 to TRBJ2-2, with a weak D call TRBD2 (6 bases). Trimming stripped 6 bases from V and 4 bases from J, with 10 bases between. Germline V gene data show CDR1 as SGHRS and CDR2 as YFSETQ. The CDR3 contains 13 residues. CDR3 coding DNA: TGCGCCAGCATAGGAGGGAGCACCGGGGAGCTGTTTTTT. Residues: CASIGGSTGELFF.

The rearrangement uses TRBV15 and TRBJ2-3; no reliable D call. The CDR3 loop spans 15 amino acids. Germline values: CDR1 LNHNV, CDR2 YYDKDF (reference sequence). The V gene lost 1 base and the J gene lost 0 bases, with 8 bases spanning the gap. CDR3: CATSRVRGSTDTQYF. In DNA form, the CDR3 reads TGTGCCACCAGCAGAGTTAGAGGAAGCACAGATACGCAGTATTTT. The variable domain in full, completed from reference TRBV15 and TRBJ2-3, reads DAMVIQNPRYQVTQFGKPVTLSCSQTLNHNVMYWYQQKSSQAPKLLFHYYDKDFNNEADTPDNFQSRRPNTSFCFLDIRSPGLGDTAMYLCATSRVRGSTDTQYFGPGTRLTVL.

The count of this clone is one. CDR3 amino acids: CASETQVYSNQPQHF. The CDR3 DNA is TGTGCCAGCGAGACTCAGGTGTATAGCAATCAGCCCCAGCATTTT. The chain is built from TRBV19 and TRBJ1-5; D uncertain. Per the germline V gene, CDR1 is LNHDA and CDR2 is SQIVND (reference sequence). Deletions cut 9 bases from V and 0 bases from J, with 15 bases between. The CDR3 sequence is 15 residues long.

The V call is TRBV27, the J call TRBJ1-5, with D uncertain. The CDR3 extends over 12 amino acids. Germline V lookup: CDR1 MNHEY, CDR2 SMNVEV (reference sequence). V was clipped by 6 bases and J by 4 bases, with 7 bases between them. The CDR3 DNA follows: TGTGCCAGCAGGCGAGGGAATCAGCCCCAGCATTTT. Amino acid sequence: CASRRGNQPQHF.

The chain combines TRBV27 with TRBJ2-7; D gene unclear. This CDR3 comprises 14 residues. V lost 6 bases and J lost 3, with 15 bases in between. Germline lookup yields CDR1 MNHEY and CDR2 SMNVEV (reference sequence). DNA for the CDR3: TGTGCCAGCAGCTTTATAAACACTATCTACGAGCAGTACTTC. It encodes CASSFINTIYEQYF.

The chain carries TRBV29-1 and TRBJ1-2, with D perhaps TRBD1 (5 bases). CDR1 is SQVTM and CDR2 is ANQGSEA in the germline V gene. Trimming took off 3 bases at V and 5 bases at J, with 10 bases between the two ends. This CDR3 region has 12 residues. CDR3 nucleotide sequence: TGCAGCGTTGATGGGGGGATGTATGGCTACACCTTC. Its translation: CSVDGGMYGYTF.